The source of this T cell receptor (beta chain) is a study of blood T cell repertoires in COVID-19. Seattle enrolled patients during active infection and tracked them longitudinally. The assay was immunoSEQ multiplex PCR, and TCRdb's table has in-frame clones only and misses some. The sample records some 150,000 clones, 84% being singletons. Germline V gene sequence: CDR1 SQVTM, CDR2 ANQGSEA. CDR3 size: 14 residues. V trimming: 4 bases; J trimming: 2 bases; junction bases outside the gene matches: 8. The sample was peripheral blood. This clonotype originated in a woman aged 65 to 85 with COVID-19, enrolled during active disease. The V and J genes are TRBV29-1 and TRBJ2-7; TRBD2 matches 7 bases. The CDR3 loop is CSVAAGAWTYEQYF. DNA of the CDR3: TGCAGCGTTGCCGCGGGAGCCTGGACCTACGAGCAGTACTTC.